Listed here are 16 T cell receptor beta chains from one sample, sequenced in a study of T cell repertoires in cytomegalovirus infection. No antigen is known for these receptors. TCRdb re-derived calls from the reads in MiXCR, one entry per CDR3 protein. Of 650,000 to 900,000 distinct CDR3 sequences listed, almost 30% are singletons. The source was cultured CD8+ T cells from PBMCs, collected from culture after CMV antigen stimulation. These receptors originate from a human donor in good health (CMV status not recorded). Some clones in this sample may be carry-over from other donors' samples.

The genes are TRBV9 and TRBJ1-3, with TRBD1 matching 10 bases. The V segment lost 2 bases and the J segment 4 bases; nucleotides outside the gene matches: 6. Looked up from germline, CDR1 is SGDLS and CDR2 is YYNGEE. The CDR3 has 16 residues. CDR3 nucleotide sequence: TGTGCCAGCAGCGTGGGGACAGGGGCGAAAGGAAACACCATATATTTT. Protein sequence: CASSVGTGAKGNTIYF.

The sample holds many counts of this clonotype. An end of the junction does not agree with germline; a read error may underlie this. The V call is TRBV6-5, the J call TRBJ2-1, with D unclear. This CDR3 is 11 amino acids long. The V gene's germline CDR1 is MNHEY and CDR2 SVGAGI. The CDR3 sequence is CASSLYSEQFF. The CDR3 DNA sequence: TGTGCCAGCTCCCTTTACAGTGAGCAGTTCTTC.

The V call is TRBV29-1, the J call TRBJ1-1; 7 positions match TRBD1. Germline assignment: CDR1 SQVTM and CDR2 ANQGSEA. Losses at the gene ends were 7 bases for V and 6 bases for J; bases not matched to a gene: 8. This CDR3 region has 12 residues. DNA of the CDR3: TGCAGCGGGCAGACAGGGAGGTCTGAAGCTTTCTTT. Amino acids: CSGQTGRSEAFF.

The sample holds a few counts of this clonotype. The chain recombines TRBV7-6 with TRBJ2-1; 10 nucleotides match TRBD2. The CDR3 contains 17 residues. J gave up 5 bases and V 1 base, and 8 bases lay outside the gene matches. CDR1 and CDR2 from the germline V gene are SGHVS and FNYEAQ. The CDR3: CASSLGLAGAKDNEQFF. As DNA, the CDR3 is TGTGCCAGCAGCTTAGGGCTAGCGGGGGCTAAAGACAATGAGCAGTTCTTC.

V and J are TRBV12-3 or TRBV12-4 and TRBJ2-1; 9 nucleotides match TRBD2. V gave up 3 bases and J gave up 5 bases; unmatched junction bases: 5. This CDR3 has 15 residues. The CDR3 sequence is CASSFFRLADNEQFF. The DNA of the CDR3 is TGTGCCAGCAGTTTCTTTAGACTAGCGGACAATGAGCAGTTCTTC.

In its sample, this clonotype is medium-sized (0.01 to 0.1%). The V gene is TRBV27, the J gene TRBJ1-1; D call uncertain. Germline values: CDR1 MNHEY, CDR2 SMNVEV (reference sequence). The CDR3 has 14 amino acids. V was trimmed by 6 bases and J by 0 bases, leaving 11 bases between them. The CDR3 sequence is CASSSGGMNTEAFF. For the CDR3, the DNA is TGTGCCAGCAGCTCGGGAGGGATGAACACTGAAGCTTTCTTT.

The rearrangement joins TRBV5-6 to TRBJ2-1; TRBD2 is a possible D gene (6 bases). V was pared by 2 bases and J by 1 base, with 19 bases between. The CDR3 totals 18 residues. Germline V gene data show CDR1 as SGHDT and CDR2 as YYEEEE. CDR3 protein: CASSLGFKRGRSYNEQFF. The CDR3 DNA sequence: TGTGCCAGCAGCTTAGGTTTTAAACGGGGGAGATCCTACAATGAGCAGTTCTTC.

This clonotype was seen a handful of times. The V and J genes are TRBV7-2 and TRBJ1-2; D gene unclear. CDR1 SGHTA and CDR2 FQGNSA come from the germline V gene. The CDR3 loop spans 13 amino acids. Trimming removed 9 bases at V and 2 bases at J, with 13 bases between. Here the CDR3 reads CASLQPDNYGYTF. The CDR3 bases are TGTGCCAGTCTACAGCCGGACAACTATGGCTACACCTTC.

The J gene is TRBJ1-1, the V gene TRBV24-1, with 8 bases fitting TRBD1. After removal of 5 bases from V and 4 bases from J, the junction contained 2 bases not matched to a gene. The CDR3 has 13 amino acids. Germline CDR1 is KGHDR and CDR2 is SFDVKD. CDR3 nucleotide sequence: TGTGCCACCAGTGCTGGGACAGGCACTGAAGCTTTCTTT. Protein product: CATSAGTGTEAFF.

Concerning this clonotype itself: Given a much more abundant clone one base away, this may be a read error. The chain employs TRBV12-3 or TRBV12-4 and TRBJ2-1; TRBD1 might be the D (6 bases). V was trimmed by 6 bases and J by 0 bases, leaving 12 bases between them. The CDR3 totals 15 residues. The CDR3 DNA reads as TGTGCCAGCAGCCCGGTAGGGGGCTCCTACAATGAGCAGTTCTTC. It encodes CASSPVGGSYNEQFF.

This clonotype turned up a few times. The genes are TRBV6-2 or TRBV6-3 and TRBJ2-7, with 8 nucleotides matching TRBD1. In germline, CDR1 is MNHEY, CDR2 SVGEGT. J was trimmed by 4 bases and V by 6 bases; bases with no gene match: 8. This CDR3 has 14 amino acids. The CDR3 coding sequence is TGTGCCAGCAGCCGCAGGGGGCTCGGGTACGAGCAGTACGTC. This encodes CASSRRGLGYEQYV.

This clonotype showed up just a few times. The rearrangement links TRBV19 to TRBJ1-6, with a possible D match to TRBD1 (6 bases). The CDR3 is 12 residues long. Trimming shortened V by 7 bases and J by 11 bases, and 12 bases separated the two germline ends. CDR1 is LNHDA, CDR2 SQIVND, per germline (reference sequence). CDR3 sequence (DNA): TGTGCCAGTACTACAGGGTCCCCACCCCTCCACTTT. This gives the protein CASTTGSPPLHF.

V and J are TRBV29-1 and TRBJ2-2; D gene ambiguous. The length of the CDR3 is 11 residues. Trimming left V 3 bases short and J 3 bases short, with 2 bases between. Germline V gene sequence: CDR1 SQVTM, CDR2 ANQGSEA. The CDR3 is CSVDYTGELFF. CDR3 nucleotides: TGCAGCGTTGACTACACCGGGGAGCTGTTTTTT.

This clonotype came up a few times. This sequence joins TRBV12-3 or TRBV12-4 and TRBJ2-4, with no clear D. The CDR3 has 10 amino acids. Trimming took off 10 bases at V and 2 bases at J, with 3 bases between the two ends. CDR3 loop: CATSKNIQYF. In DNA form, the CDR3 reads TGTGCCACCTCCAAAAACATTCAGTACTTC.

This clonotype has only a few counts. This chain connects TRBV11-2 to TRBJ1-2; D gene unclear. The germline V gene encodes CDR1 SGHAT and CDR2 FQNNGV. This CDR3 comprises 15 residues. The V end lost 3 bases, the J end lost 2 bases, and 13 bases lay between the germline ends. CDR3 sequence: CASSLTPPANYGYTF. For the CDR3, the DNA is TGTGCCAGCAGCTTGACCCCCCCGGCGAACTATGGCTACACCTTC.

By sample share, this clonotype is medium-sized (0.01 to 0.1%). The rearrangement joins TRBV7-9 to TRBJ1-3, with a weak D call TRBD1 (6 bases). CDR1 is SEHNR, CDR2 FQNEAQ, per germline (reference sequence). Deletions cut 4 bases from V and 4 bases from J, with 14 bases between. CDR3 size: 15 residues. CDR3 bases: TGTGCCAGCAGCTCCCCTACAGGGTACGGAAACACCATATATTTT. Protein sequence: CASSSPTGYGNTIYF. The full variable domain, completed using reference TRBV7-9 and TRBJ1-3, is DTGVSQNPRHKITKRGQNVTFRCDPISEHNRLYWYRQTLGQGPEFLTYFQNEAQLEKSRLLSDRFSAERPKGSFSTLEIQRTEQGDSAMYLCASSSPTGYGNTIYFGEGSWLTVV.